This TCR beta chain was found in a study of shared clonotypes between healthy human individuals. Across the whole study: Sampling drew on donors who were a couple of women and a few men aged 18 to 49.

V shed 5 bases and J 4 bases; nucleotides not matched to a gene: 6. The CDR3 runs to 15 residues. Germline values: CDR1 SGDLS, CDR2 YYNGEE. In regard to this clone: The same CDR3 can be traced to other DNA sequences in this sample.

An assay was performed, and its level was deep. This table comes from immunoSEQ multiplex PCR, and its TCRdb copy is limited to in-frame clones, with some not included. The sample includes some 2,100,000 clones, about 92% of them seen just once. CD45RO negativity and positive selection for CCR7 defined naive CD8 cells, a population that excluded terminally differentiated effector memory CD45RA+ cells. The TCR was taken from a man aged 18 to 29 in good health. Some clones in this sample may be carry-over from other donors' samples. Sequenced: naive CD8+ T cells from PBMCs. The chain is built from TRBV9 and TRBJ2-1, with 10 positions matching TRBD2. CDR3 nucleotides: TGTGCCAGCAGTTACGGACTAGCGGAATACAATGAGCAGTTCTTC. It encodes CASSYGLAEYNEQFF.